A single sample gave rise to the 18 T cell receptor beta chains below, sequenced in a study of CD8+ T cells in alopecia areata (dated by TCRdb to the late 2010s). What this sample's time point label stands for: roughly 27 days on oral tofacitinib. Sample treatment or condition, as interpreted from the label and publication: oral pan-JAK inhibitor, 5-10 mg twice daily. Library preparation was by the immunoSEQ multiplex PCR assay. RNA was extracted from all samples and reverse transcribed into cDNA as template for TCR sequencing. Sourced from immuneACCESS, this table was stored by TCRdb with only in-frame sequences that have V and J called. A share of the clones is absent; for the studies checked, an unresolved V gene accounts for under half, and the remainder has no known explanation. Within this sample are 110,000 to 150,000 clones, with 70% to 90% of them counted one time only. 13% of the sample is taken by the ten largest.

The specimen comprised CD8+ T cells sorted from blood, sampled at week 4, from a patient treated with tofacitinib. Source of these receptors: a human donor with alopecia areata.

The CDR3 reads CASSLRNRQQETQYF. CDR3 nucleotides: TGCGCCAGCAGCCTTAGAAACCGACAGCAAGAGACCCAGTACTTC. The V call is TRBV4-1, the J call TRBJ2-5; TRBD1 is a possible D gene (5 bases). This CDR3 spans 15 amino acids. CDR1 is MGHRA and CDR2 is YSYEKL in the germline V gene. Trimming pared 4 bases from V and 2 bases from J, leaving 14 bases between.

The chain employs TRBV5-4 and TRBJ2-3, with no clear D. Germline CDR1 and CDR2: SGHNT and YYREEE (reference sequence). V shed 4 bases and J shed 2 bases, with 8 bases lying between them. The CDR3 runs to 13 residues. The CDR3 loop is CASSLLPTDTQYF. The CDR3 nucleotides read TGTGCCAGCAGCCTCCTCCCCACAGATACGCAGTATTTT.

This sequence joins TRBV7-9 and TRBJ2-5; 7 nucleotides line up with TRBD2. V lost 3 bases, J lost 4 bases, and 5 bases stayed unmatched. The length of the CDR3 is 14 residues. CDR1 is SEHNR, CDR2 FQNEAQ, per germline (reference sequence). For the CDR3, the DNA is TGTGCCAGCAGCTTGGCACTAGCGCGAGAGACCCAGTACTTC. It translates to CASSLALARETQYF.

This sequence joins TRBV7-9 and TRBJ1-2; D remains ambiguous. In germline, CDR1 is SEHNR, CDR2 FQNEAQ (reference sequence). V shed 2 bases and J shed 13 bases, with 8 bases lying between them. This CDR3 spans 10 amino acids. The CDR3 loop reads CASSLRTTTF. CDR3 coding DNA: TGTGCCAGCAGCTTACGGACGACCACCTTC.

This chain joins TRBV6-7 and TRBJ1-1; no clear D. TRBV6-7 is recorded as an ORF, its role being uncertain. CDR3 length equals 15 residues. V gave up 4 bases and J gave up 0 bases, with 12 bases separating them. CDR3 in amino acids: CASSFPYGVNTEAFF. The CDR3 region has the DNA TGTGCCAGCAGTTTTCCCTACGGGGTGAACACTGAAGCTTTCTTT.

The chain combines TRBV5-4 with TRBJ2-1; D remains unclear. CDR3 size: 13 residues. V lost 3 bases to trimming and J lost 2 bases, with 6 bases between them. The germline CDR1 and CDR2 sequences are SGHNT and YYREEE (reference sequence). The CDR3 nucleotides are TGTGCCAGCAGCTCGCCTACCTACAATGAGCAGTTCTTC. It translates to CASSSPTYNEQFF.

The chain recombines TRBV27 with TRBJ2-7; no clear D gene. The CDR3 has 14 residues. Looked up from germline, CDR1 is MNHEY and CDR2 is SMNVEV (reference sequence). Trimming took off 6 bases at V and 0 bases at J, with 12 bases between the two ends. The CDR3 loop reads CASRSGLSSYEQYF. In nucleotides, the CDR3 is TGTGCCAGCAGGAGTGGCTTGAGCTCCTACGAGCAGTACTTC.

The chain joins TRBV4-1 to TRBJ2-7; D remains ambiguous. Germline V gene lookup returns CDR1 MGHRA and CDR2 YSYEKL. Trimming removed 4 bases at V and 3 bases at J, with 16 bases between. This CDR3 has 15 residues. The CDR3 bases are TGCGCCAGCAGCCCCACGAGGAGTTCTGTCTACGAGCAGTACTTC. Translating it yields CASSPTRSSVYEQYF.

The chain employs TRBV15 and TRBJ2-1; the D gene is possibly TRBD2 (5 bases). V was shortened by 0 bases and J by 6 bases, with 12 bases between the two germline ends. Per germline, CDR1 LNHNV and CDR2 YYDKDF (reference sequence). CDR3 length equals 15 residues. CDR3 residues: CATSRERESGNEQFF. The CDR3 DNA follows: TGTGCCACCAGCAGAGAGAGGGAATCCGGCAATGAGCAGTTCTTC.

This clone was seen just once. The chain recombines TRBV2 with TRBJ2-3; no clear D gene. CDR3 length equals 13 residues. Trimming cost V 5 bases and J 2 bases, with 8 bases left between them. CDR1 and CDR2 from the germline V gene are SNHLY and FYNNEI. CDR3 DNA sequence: TGTGCCAGCAGTAAAGACCTCACAGATACGCAGTATTTT. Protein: CASSKDLTDTQYF.

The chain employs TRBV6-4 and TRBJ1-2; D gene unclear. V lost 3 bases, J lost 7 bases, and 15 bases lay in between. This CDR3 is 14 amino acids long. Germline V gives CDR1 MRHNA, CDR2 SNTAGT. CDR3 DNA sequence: TGTGCCAGCAGTGAGGGCAGGTATACTGGTGGCTACACCTTC. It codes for CASSEGRYTGGYTF.

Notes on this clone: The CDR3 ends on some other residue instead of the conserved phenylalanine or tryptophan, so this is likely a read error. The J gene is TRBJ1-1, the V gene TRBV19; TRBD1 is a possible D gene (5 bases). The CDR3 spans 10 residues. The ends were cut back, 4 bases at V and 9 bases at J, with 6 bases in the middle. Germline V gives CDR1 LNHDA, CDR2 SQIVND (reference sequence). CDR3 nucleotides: TGTGCCAGTAGTACGGACAAAGCTTTCCTT. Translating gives CASSTDKAFL.

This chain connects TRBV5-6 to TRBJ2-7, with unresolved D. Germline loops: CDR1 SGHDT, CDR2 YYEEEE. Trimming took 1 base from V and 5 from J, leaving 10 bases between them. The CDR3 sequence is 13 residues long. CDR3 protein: CASSLNIPNEQYF. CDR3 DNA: TGTGCCAGCAGCTTGAACATCCCCAACGAGCAGTACTTC.

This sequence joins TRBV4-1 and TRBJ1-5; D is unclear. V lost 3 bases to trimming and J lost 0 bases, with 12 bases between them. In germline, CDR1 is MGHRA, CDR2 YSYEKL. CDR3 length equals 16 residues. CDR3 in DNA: TGCGCCAGCAGCCAGACACCTTCTAATAGCAATCAGCCCCAGCATTTT. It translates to CASSQTPSNSNQPQHF.

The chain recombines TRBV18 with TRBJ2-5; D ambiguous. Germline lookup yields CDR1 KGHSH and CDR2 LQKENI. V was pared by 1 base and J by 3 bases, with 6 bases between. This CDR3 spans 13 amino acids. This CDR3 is CASSPLAEETQYF. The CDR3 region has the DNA TGTGCCAGCTCACCACTAGCAGAAGAGACCCAGTACTTC. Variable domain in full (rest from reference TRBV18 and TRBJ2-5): NAGVMQNPRHLVRRRGQEARLRCSPMKGHSHVYWYRQLPEEGLKFMVYLQKENIIDESGMPKERFSAEFPKEGPSILRIQQVVRGDSAAYFCASSPLAEETQYFGPGTRLLVL.

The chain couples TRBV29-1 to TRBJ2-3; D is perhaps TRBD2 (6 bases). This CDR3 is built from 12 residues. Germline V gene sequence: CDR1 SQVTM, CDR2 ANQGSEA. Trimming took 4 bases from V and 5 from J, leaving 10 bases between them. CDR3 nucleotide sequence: TGCAGCGTTGTTGGGGGAGGAGATACGCAGTATTTT. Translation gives CSVVGGGDTQYF.

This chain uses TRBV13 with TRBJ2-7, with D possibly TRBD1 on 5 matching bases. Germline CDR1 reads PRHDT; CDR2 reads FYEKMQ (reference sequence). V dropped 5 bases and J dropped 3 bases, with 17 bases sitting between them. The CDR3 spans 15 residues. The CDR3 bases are TGTGCCAGCAGCCCCCGCAGGGAAGATATCTACGAGCAGTACTTC. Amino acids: CASSPRREDIYEQYF.

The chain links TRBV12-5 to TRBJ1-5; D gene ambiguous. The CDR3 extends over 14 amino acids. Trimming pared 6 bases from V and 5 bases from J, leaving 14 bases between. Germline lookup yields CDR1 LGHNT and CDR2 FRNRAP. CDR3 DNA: TGTGCTAGTGGCCCCGCCCGGAGGGATCAGCCCCAGCATTTT. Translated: CASGPARRDQPQHF.